This entry features one T cell receptor beta chain sequence. This clonotype was counted only a few times. Its antigen is unknown. The input lacks base qualities; no much larger clone sits a single base away. The data belong to a study of T-cell memory formation after mild COVID-19 (TCRdb year 2021). A note on the overall study: Most TCR sequence clusters were specific to one of the two donors. In a couple of donors, T-cell clones that expanded and contracted after mild COVID-19 were tracked by sequencing TCRalpha and TCRbeta repertoires over time. The cohort comprised two young, previously healthy adult volunteers, one female and one male.

The sample was run on an Illumina NovaSeq 6000. cDNA libraries for TCRalpha and TCRbeta were prepared by 5'RACE using constant-segment primers, with sample barcodes and unique molecular identifiers added. RNA was extracted from every sample with Trizol reagent. Amplification of the libraries took two PCR steps, and the second step added a second sample barcode plus Illumina TruSeq adapters. Libraries were sequenced on an Illumina NovaSeq with 2 x 150 bp paired-end reads. The original pipeline was this. Reads were demultiplexed and collapsed into UMI-guided consensus sequences with migec v1.2.7. Using mixcr v2.1.11, UMI consensuses were aligned to TRA and TRB V and J templates and then assembled into clonotypes. A clonotype was counted as expanded or contracted only when both edgeR and NoisET called the clonotype significant, with the noise models trained on biological replicates. For edgeR calls, a false discovery rate-adjusted p below 0.01 and a log2 fold-change threshold of 1 were applied. As an exploratory analysis of dynamics, PCA with hierarchical clustering was applied to max-normalized trajectories of the 1000 most abundant clonotypes. Separately sequenced CD4+ and CD8+ repertoires were used to assign the CD4 or CD8 phenotype of responding clones. TCRdb took the public reads, trimmed them with fastp at Q25, ran MiXCR for clone calling and kept in-frame beta chains. Here each entry gathers all rows of one CDR3 protein and keeps the most common genes and DNA. TCRdb assigned the V and J calls; the authors' analysis was not used. The sample yields some 200,000 distinct CDR3 sequences; just over 9.5% were counted once. The top ten clonotypes cover 3.5% to 4% of the sample.

PBMCs were isolated by Ficoll-Paque density gradient centrifugation. Trimming costs V 6 bases and J 2 bases, and their ends lie 19 bases apart. There are 16 amino acids in the CDR3, from cysteine to phenylalanine inclusive. Only the CDR3 region is kept as DNA, spanning 48 bases read in frame from base 1. The germline V gene sets CDR1 to LGHNA and CDR2 to YSLEER. Summary of the overall study and its limitations: The second-wave clones that peaked on day 37 were not confirmed to be SARS-CoV-2 specific. Balanced CD4/CD8 phenotypes were observed for clones contracting from day 15 to 85, whereas a bias towards CD4+ was observed for a second wave of clones expanding from day 15 to 37. Only a couple of mild cases were covered in the study, and larger cohorts including severe cases with pre-infection samples were considered necessary. The detection of some responding clones in pre-infection memory suggests that pre-existing cross-reactive memory T cells joined the SARS-CoV-2 response. Contracting CD4+ clones were located mainly in the CM and EM memory subsets, whereas CD8+ clones were found to be enriched in EMRA.

The rearranged segments are TRBV4-3 and TRBJ1-1; 6 matching bases give a weak D call of TRBD1. The origin of this receptor is a man younger than 30 who had mild COVID-19 (a few samples of this study predate the infection). The sample titles of this study are shuffled in the database, so cell type and time point are left out; the donor was told from shared clones. Specimen: PBMCs or a T cell subset sorted from them (not recorded which). The sequenced DNA is TGCGCCAGCAGTCGATCCCGAGACAGGATAAACACTGAAGCTTTCTTT. This encodes CASSRSRDRINTEAFF.